This is a list of T cell receptor beta chains from one sample in a study of T cell repertoires in cytomegalovirus infection. No antigen is known for these receptors. TCRdb ran MiXCR on the reads and lists one entry per CDR3 protein. The repertoire holds 35,000 or so distinct CDR3 sequences, roughly 49% seen once, with around 90% in the top ten. Sequenced here: CD8+ T cells from cultured PBMCs, sampled from culture after CMV antigen stimulation. These receptors all stem from a human donor in good health (CMV status not recorded). Some clones in this sample may be carry-over from other donors' samples. The CDR3 runs from the conserved cysteine through the conserved F or W. A D gene is named only where the DNA matches it firmly. Size is omitted from some rows. Given values are once, few, many or a class for expanded clones.

v_gene	d_gene	j_gene	abundance	CDR3aa	CDR3nt
TRBV6-1	NA	TRBJ2-7	NA	CASSEYELTSYEQYF	TGTGCCAGCAGTGAATATGAGTTGACTTCCTACGAGCAGTACTTC
TRBV5-4	TRBD2	TRBJ2-5	few	CASSLGDYSIVETQYF	TGTGCCAGCAGCTTGGGGGACTACTCGATTGTCGAGACCCAGTACTTC
TRBV5-6	NA	TRBJ1-2	NA	CASSSPDRGDGYTF	TGTGCCAGCAGCTCCCCGGACAGAGGAGATGGCTACACCTTC
TRBV7-9	NA	TRBJ2-1	few	CASSLLGISYNEQFF	TGTGCCAGCAGCTTGTTGGGAATATCCTACAATGAGCAGTTCTTC
TRBV7-2	TRBD2	TRBJ2-7	few	CASSLAGGYYEQYF	TGTGCCAGCAGCTTAGCGGGGGGGTACTACGAGCAGTACTTC
TRBV4-2	NA	TRBJ2-7	NA	CASSQDERGRSYEQYF	TGTGCCAGCAGCCAAGATGAAAGGGGCAGATCCTACGAGCAGTACTTC
TRBV4-1	TRBD2	TRBJ2-1	NA	CASSQVLAGVNEQFF	TGCGCCAGCAGCCAAGTCCTAGCGGGAGTAAATGAGCAGTTCTTC
TRBV18	NA	TRBJ2-3	NA	CASSPAGLDTQYF	TGTGCCAGCTCACCAGCGGGGCTCGATACGCAGTATTTT
TRBV28	TRBD1	TRBJ2-3	NA	CASSFLQGTDTQYF	TGTGCCAGCAGTTTCTTACAGGGGACAGATACGCAGTATTTT
TRBV7-3	TRBD2	TRBJ2-5	few	CASATGTSGQETQYF	TGTGCCAGCGCCACCGGGACTAGCGGACAAGAGACCCAGTACTTC
TRBV9	NA	TRBJ2-1	once	CASSVRPEGRSYNEQFF	TGTGCCAGCAGCGTGCGGCCGGAGGGCCGATCCTACAATGAGCAGTTCTTC